This TCR beta chain was captured by sequencing in a study of shared clonotypes between healthy human individuals. Notes on the study in general: The study's rarefaction showed incomplete sorted-subset sequencing despite large depth.

TCRdb keeps only in-frame clones here, not all; method: immunoSEQ multiplex PCR. The sample lists under 1,100,000 clones, under 80% occurring once. The CDR3 length is 11 residues. Trimming cost V 5 bases and J 4 bases, with 6 bases left between them. Germline assignment: CDR1 MNHEY and CDR2 SVGAGI. This clone was detected a few times. The antigen remains unidentified. The chain combines TRBV6-5 with TRBJ2-7; D is unclear. The receptor was derived from a man aged 18-30 years in good health. Sample: memory CD4+ T cells sorted from blood. As for subset: CD45RA-negative fraction. In DNA, the CDR3 is TGTGCCAGCAGTCAAACATACGAGCAGTACTTC. This sequence encodes CASSQTYEQYF.